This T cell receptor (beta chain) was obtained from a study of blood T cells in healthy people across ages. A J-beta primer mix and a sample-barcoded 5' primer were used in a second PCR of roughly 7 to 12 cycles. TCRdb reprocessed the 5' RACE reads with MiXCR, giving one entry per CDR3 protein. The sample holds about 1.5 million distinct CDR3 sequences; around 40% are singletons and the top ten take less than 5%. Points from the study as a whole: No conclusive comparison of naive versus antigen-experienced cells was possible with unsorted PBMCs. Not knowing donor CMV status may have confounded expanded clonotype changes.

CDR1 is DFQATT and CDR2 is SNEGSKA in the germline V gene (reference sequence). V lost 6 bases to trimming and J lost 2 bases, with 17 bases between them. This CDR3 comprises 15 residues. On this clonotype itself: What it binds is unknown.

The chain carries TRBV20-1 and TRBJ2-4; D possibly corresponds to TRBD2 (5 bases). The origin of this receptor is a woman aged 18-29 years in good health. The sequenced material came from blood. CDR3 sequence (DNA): TGCAGTGCCCCCCCTTTTTCCGGGACCAAAAACATTCAGTACTTC. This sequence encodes CSAPPFSGTKNIQYF.